This paragraph reports one TCR beta chain. Under the authors' procedure: Amplification of reference gene primers provided the estimated nucleated cell counts. The repertoire was sequenced with immunoSEQ multiplex PCR; TCRdb's copy has only in-frame clones and lacks some. D and trimming were read from the DNA, whereas the V and J calls and clone size are those reported in that table. The sample gives under 250,000 clones, about 89% of which show up once; about 6.5% is in the top ten. This entry belongs to a study of blood T cell repertoires in COVID-19. Background on the study: Acute and convalescent COVID-19 samples came from the United States, Italy and Spain. PBMCs, B-cell-depleted T cells, or T cells provided the cDNA or gDNA that made up the material.

CDR1 is SGHTA and CDR2 is FQGNSA in the germline V gene. This CDR3 is 14 amino acids long. Trimming pared 1 base from V and 8 bases from J, leaving 9 bases between. The clonotype was recovered from a man between 60 and 75 years old who had recovered from COVID-19. Source material: peripheral blood. The chain couples TRBV7-2 to TRBJ1-6; D not certain. CDR3 loop: CASSLELPYSPLHF. In DNA, the CDR3 is TGTGCCAGCAGCTTAGAACTCCCGTATTCACCCCTCCACTTT.